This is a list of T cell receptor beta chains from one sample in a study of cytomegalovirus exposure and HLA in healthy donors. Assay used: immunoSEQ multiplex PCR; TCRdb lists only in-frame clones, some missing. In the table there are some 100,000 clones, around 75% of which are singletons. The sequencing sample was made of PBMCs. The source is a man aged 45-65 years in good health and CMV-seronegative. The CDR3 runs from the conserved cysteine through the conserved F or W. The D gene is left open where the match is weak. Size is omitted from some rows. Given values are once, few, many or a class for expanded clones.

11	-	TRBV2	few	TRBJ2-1	TGTGCCAGCACGAGAAACAATGAGCAGTTCTTC	CASTRNNEQFF
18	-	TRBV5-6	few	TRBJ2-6	TGTGCCAGCAGCTTGGGGTTCGCAGGCAGCTCTGGGGCCAACGTCCTGACTTTC	CASSLGFAGSSGANVLTF
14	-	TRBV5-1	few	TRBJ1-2	TGCGCCAGCAGCTTCGTGGCGGCTCCCTATGGCTACACCTTC	CASSFVAAPYGYTF
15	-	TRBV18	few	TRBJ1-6	TGTGCCAGCTCACCACCTCTCTCCTATAATTCACCCCTCCACTTT	CASSPPLSYNSPLHF
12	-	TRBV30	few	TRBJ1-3	TGTGCCTGGGCTTGGCACAGAAACACCATATATTTT	CAWAWHRNTIYF
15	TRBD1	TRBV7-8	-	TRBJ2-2	TGTGCCAGCAGCCCAAGGACAGGGGAGGGCGGGGAGCTGTTTTTT	CASSPRTGEGGELFF
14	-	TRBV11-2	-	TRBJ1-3	TGTGCCAGCAGCTCGGGAAACTCTGGAAACACCATATATTTT	CASSSGNSGNTIYF
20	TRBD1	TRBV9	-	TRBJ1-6	TGTGCCAGCAGCCCTATGCCCCTTAACAGGGGATGGCCCTATAATTCACCCCTCCACTTT	CASSPMPLNRGWPYNSPLHF
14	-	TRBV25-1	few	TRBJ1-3	TGTGCCAGCGGTCCCCCCGGACAGGGAAACACCATATATTTT	CASGPPGQGNTIYF
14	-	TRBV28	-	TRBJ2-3	TGTGCCAGCAGTTTGTCCCCAGGGGTATACACGCAGTATTTT	CASSLSPGVYTQYF